Presented here are 13 T cell receptor beta chains from one specimen sequenced in a study of a mutant IDH1 vaccine in newly diagnosed glioma. Their antigens are not known. Described time point: week 5, during vaccination. Doses comprised 300 ug of mutant IDH1 20-mer peptide each, plus topical imiquimod. The method was immunoSEQ multiplex PCR; TCRdb's version includes in-frame clones alone and lacks a portion of them. Of under 70,000 clones listed, 70% to 90% are singletons. The sample here was PBMCs, taken from a glioma patient whose treatment included an IDH1 peptide vaccine. The source is a man aged 25-45 years with glioma.

The rearrangement joins TRBV11-2 to TRBJ2-2; D remains unclear. Germline CDR1 SGHAT, CDR2 FQNNGV. The germline V and J ends were trimmed by 2 bases and 1 base, with 8 bases remaining between them. The length of the CDR3 is 15 residues. Written as DNA, the CDR3 is TGTGCCAGCAGCTTATATGTAGGGAACACCGGGGAGCTGTTTTTT. This translates into CASSLYVGNTGELFF.

Concerning this clone itself: At one of its ends the junction is not consistent with the germline gene, which may arise from a read error. This sequence joins TRBV6-6 and TRBJ2-7; D not resolved. The CDR3 spans 13 residues. The germline CDR1 and CDR2 sequences are MNHNY and SVGAGI (reference sequence). CDR3 bases: TGCGCCAGCAGCTTCATGGGCCCCTACGAGCAGTACTTC. Its translation is CASSFMGPYEQYF.

The chain combines TRBV19 with TRBJ2-7; D gene uncertain. V lost 8 bases to trimming and J lost 0 bases, with 5 bases between them. The length of the CDR3 is 11 residues. CDR1 LNHDA and CDR2 SQIVND come from the germline V gene (reference sequence). The DNA for the CDR3 is TGTGCCAGTTCAAACTCCTACGAGCAGTACTTC. As protein: CASSNSYEQYF.

The chain is built from TRBV7-2 and TRBJ2-1; 7 bases line up with TRBD2. CDR3 size: 15 residues. Germline loops: CDR1 SGHTA, CDR2 FQGNSA. J was trimmed by 8 bases and V by 5 bases; bases with no gene match: 12. The CDR3 here is CASSRHGGGFYEQFF. The CDR3 bases are TGTGCCAGCAGCCGCCACGGGGGAGGGTTCTATGAGCAGTTCTTC.

The V and J genes are TRBV10-2 and TRBJ2-7; the D is unclear. The ends were cut back, 3 bases at V and 6 bases at J, with 6 bases in the middle. Germline CDR1 WSHSY, CDR2 SAAADI. CDR3 size: 11 residues. Written as DNA, the CDR3 is TGCGCCAGCAGTGACGTAACCGAGCAGTACTTC. Protein sequence: CASSDVTEQYF.

The chain carries TRBV9 and TRBJ1-6; 8 nucleotides match TRBD1. Germline CDR1 SGDLS, CDR2 YYNGEE. V lost 3 bases and J lost 6; bases outside the gene matches: 8. The CDR3 consists of 16 residues. CDR3 sequence reads: CASSAVPGGTNSPLHF. CDR3 nucleotides: TGTGCCAGCAGCGCCGTGCCAGGGGGCACTAATTCACCCCTCCACTTT.

This chain joins TRBV19 and TRBJ2-1; D gene uncertain. The germline V gene encodes CDR1 LNHDA and CDR2 SQIVND (reference sequence). There are 14 residues in the CDR3. Trimming removed 5 bases from V and 4 bases from J, with 12 bases in between. The CDR3 region is CASSPRTVYNEQFF. CDR3 DNA: TGTGCCAGTAGTCCCCGGACCGTGTACAATGAGCAGTTCTTC.

The table lists this clone with a few counts. The CDR3 DNA reads as TGTGCCACCAGCAGAGATCCAGCGGCCACAGATACGCAGTATTTT. Translation gives CATSRDPAATDTQYF. The chain is built from TRBV15 and TRBJ2-3; tentatively, D is TRBD2 (5 bases). Looked up from germline, CDR1 is LNHNV and CDR2 is YYDKDF (reference sequence). The CDR3 is 15 amino acids. Between the trimmed V and J ends, which lost 0 bases and 2 bases, there was a span of 9 bases.

The chain couples TRBV12-5 to TRBJ2-1, with D unresolved. CDR1 and CDR2 from the germline V gene are LGHNT and FRNRAP. The CDR3 runs to 15 residues. Between the trimmed V and J ends, which lost 4 bases and 3 bases, there was a span of 13 bases. The CDR3 DNA follows: TGTGCTAGTGGTTCCCCGATTTGGAACTACAATGAGCAGTTCTTC. This codes for CASGSPIWNYNEQFF.

The genes are TRBV2 and TRBJ2-3; 8 bases are shared with TRBD1. The V and J ends lost 7 bases and 4 bases, in that order; junction bases with no gene match: 10. The CDR3 loop spans 15 amino acids. The V gene's germline CDR1 is SNHLY and CDR2 FYNNEI. The CDR3 reads CASIGQGMRSDTQYF. Written as DNA, the CDR3 is TGTGCCAGCATTGGACAGGGAATGAGGTCAGATACGCAGTATTTT.

The rearrangement joins TRBV6-6 to TRBJ1-4; perhaps TRBD1 as D (5 bases). V lost 7 bases and J 5 bases, leaving 14 bases between the germline ends. The CDR3 is made up of 14 amino acids. CDR1 is MNHNY and CDR2 is SVGAGI in the germline V gene (reference sequence). Written as DNA, the CDR3 is TGTGCCAGCACCAACGGGGGATTCAATGAAAAACTGTTTTTT. This gives the protein CASTNGGFNEKLFF.

This chain links TRBV2 with TRBJ2-7; D gene ambiguous. CDR3 length: 14 residues. Germline V gene data show CDR1 as SNHLY and CDR2 as FYNNEI. The germline V and J ends were trimmed by 3 bases and 3 bases, with 12 bases remaining between them. The CDR3 loop reads CASSDVTSNYEQYF. CDR3 nucleotides: TGTGCCAGCAGTGATGTCACTTCGAACTACGAGCAGTACTTC.

The chain uses TRBV12-5 and TRBJ2-3; weak D call: TRBD2 (6 bases). The CDR3 is 18 amino acids. Trimming took off 0 bases at V and 0 bases at J, with 16 bases between the two ends. Germline-derived CDR1 and CDR2 are LGHNT and FRNRAP. The CDR3 bases are TGTGCTAGTGGTTTGGTATTTCTGGAGGGGCGTAGCACAGATACGCAGTATTTT. This encodes CASGLVFLEGRSTDTQYF.